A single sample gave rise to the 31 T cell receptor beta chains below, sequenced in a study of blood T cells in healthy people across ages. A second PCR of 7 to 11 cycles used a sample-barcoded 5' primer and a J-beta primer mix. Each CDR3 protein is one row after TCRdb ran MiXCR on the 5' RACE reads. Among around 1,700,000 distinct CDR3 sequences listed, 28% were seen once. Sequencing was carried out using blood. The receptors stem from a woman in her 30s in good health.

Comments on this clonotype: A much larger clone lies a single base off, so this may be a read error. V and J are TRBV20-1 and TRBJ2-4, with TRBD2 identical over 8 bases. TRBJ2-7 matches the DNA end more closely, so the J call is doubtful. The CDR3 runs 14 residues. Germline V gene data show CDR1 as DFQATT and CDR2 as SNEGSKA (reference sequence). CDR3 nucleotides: TGCAGTACTAGAGAGACTAGCGCCTTATACGAGCAGTACTTC. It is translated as CSTRETSALYEQYF.

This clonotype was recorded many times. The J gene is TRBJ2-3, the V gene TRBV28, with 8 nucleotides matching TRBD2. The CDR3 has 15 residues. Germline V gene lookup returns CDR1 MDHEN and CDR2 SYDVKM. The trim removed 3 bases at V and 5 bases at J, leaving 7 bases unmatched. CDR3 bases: TGTGCCAGCAGTTTGGGCGGGGGGTATGGAGATACGCAGTATTTT. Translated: CASSLGGGYGDTQYF.

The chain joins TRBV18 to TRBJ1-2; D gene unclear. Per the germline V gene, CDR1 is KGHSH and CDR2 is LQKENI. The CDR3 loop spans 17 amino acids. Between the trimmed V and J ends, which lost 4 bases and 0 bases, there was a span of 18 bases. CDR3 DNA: TGTGCCAGCTCACTGATATCACCGGGCCCCCCTAACTATGGCTACACCTTC. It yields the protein CASSLISPGPPNYGYTF.

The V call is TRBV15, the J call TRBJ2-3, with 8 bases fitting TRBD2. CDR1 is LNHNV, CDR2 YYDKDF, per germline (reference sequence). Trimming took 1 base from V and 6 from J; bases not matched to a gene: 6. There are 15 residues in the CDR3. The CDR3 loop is CATSRAGGTMDTQYF. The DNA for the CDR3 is TGTGCCACCAGCAGAGCGGGGGGGACTATGGATACGCAGTATTTT.

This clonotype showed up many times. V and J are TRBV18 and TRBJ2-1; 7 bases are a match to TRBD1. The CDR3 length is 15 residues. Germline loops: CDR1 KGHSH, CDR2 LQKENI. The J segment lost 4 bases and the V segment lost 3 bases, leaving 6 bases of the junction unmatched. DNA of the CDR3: TGTGCCAGCTCACCCCCCGGGACAGCTTACAATGAGCAGTTCTTC. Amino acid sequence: CASSPPGTAYNEQFF. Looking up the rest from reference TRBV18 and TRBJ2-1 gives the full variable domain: NAGVMQNPRHLVRRRGQEARLRCSPMKGHSHVYWYRQLPEEGLKFMVYLQKENIIDESGMPKERFSAEFPKEGPSILRIQQVVRGDSAAYFCASSPPGTAYNEQFFGPGTRLTVL.

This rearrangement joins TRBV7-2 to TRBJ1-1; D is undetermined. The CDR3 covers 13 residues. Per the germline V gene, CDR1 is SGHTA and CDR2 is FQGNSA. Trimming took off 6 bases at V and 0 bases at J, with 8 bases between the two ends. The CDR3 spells CASSREMNTEAFF. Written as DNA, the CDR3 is TGTGCCAGCAGTCGCGAGATGAACACTGAAGCTTTCTTT.

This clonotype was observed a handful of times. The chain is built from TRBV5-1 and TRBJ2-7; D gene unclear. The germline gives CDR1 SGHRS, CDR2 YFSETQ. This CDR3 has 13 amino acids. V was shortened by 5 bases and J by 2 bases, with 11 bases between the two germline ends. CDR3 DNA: TGCGCCAGCAGGAGCGACCTAGCCTACGAGCAGTACTTC. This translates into CASRSDLAYEQYF.

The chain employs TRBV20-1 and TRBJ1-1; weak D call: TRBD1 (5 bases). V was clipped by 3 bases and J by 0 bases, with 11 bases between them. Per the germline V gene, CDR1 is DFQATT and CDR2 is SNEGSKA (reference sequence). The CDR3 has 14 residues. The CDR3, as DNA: TGCAGTGCTAGGACAGCGTTCATGAACACTGAAGCTTTCTTT. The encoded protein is CSARTAFMNTEAFF.

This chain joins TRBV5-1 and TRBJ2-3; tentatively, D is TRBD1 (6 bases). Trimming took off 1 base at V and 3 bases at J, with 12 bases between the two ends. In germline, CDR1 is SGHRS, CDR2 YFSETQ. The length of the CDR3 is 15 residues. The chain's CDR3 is CASSLQQGKTDTQYF. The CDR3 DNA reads TGCGCCAGCAGCTTGCAGCAGGGGAAGACAGATACGCAGTATTTT. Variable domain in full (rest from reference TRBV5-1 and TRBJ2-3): KAGVTQTPRYLIKTRGQQVTLSCSPISGHRSVSWYQQTPGQGLQFLFEYFSETQRNKGNFPGRFSGRQFSNSRSEMNVSTLELGDSALYLCASSLQQGKTDTQYFGPGTRLTVL.

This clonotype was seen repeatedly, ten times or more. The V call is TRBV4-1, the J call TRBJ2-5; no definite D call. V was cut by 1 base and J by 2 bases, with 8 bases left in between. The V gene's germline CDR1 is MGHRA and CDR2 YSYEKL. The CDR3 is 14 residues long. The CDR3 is CASSQVGQQETQYF. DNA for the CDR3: TGCGCCAGCAGCCAAGTAGGCCAGCAAGAGACCCAGTACTTC.

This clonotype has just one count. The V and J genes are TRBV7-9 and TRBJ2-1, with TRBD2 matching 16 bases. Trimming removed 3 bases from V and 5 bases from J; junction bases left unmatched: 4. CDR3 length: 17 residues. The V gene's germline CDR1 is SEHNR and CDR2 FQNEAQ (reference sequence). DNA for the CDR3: TGTGCCAGCAGCTTGGAGGGACTAGCGGGAGGGAACAATGAGCAGTTCTTC. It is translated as CASSLEGLAGGNNEQFF.

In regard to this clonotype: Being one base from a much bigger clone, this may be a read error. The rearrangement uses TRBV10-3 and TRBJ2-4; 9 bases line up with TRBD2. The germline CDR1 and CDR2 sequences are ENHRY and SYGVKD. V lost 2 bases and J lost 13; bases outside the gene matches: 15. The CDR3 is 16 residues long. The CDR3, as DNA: TGTGCCATCAGTGAGGGGCGAGCGGGGGGAACTGGGGAGCAGTACTTC. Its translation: CAISEGRAGGTGEQYF.

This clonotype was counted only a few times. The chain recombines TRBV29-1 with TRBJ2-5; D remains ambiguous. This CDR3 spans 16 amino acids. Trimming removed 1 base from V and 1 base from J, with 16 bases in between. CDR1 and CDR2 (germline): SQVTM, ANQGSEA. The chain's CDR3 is CSVEGFGERRQETQYF. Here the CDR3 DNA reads TGCAGCGTTGAAGGGTTCGGAGAAAGGCGCCAAGAGACCCAGTACTTC.

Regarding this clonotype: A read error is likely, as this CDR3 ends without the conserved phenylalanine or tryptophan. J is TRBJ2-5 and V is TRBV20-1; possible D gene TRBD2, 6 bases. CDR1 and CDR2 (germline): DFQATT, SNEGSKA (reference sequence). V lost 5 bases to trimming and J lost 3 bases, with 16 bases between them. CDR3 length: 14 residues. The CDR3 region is CSAQQTSGKETQYS. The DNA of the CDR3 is TGCAGTGCTCAACAGACTAGTGGAAAAGAGACCCAGTACTCC.

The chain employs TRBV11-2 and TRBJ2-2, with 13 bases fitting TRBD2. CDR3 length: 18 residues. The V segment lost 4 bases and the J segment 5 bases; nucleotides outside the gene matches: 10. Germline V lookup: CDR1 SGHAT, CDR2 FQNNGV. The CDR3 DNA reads TGTGCCAGCAGCTCCGGACTAGCGGGAGCCCTGAGGACCGGGGAGCTGTTTTTT. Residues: CASSSGLAGALRTGELFF.

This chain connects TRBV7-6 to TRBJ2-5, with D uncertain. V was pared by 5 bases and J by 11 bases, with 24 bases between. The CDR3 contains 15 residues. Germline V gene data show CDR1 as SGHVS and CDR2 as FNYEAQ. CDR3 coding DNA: TGTGCCAGCAGCACCGTTGAAAGCTCCTACAATGAGCAGTACTTC. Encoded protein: CASSTVESSYNEQYF.

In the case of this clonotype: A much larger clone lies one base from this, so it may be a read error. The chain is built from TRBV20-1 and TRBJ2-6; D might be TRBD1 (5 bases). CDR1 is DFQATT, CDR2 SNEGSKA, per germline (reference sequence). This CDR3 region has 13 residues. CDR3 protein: CSARGIGANVRTF. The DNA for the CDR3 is TGCAGTGCTAGGGGTATTGGGGCCAACGTCCGGACTTTC.

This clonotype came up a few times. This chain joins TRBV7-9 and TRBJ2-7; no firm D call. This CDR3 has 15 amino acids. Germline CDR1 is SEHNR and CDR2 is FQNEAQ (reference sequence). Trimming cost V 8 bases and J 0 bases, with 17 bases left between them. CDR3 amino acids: CASVLRVRSSYEQYF. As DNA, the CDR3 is TGTGCCAGCGTTCTTAGGGTCCGAAGCTCCTACGAGCAGTACTTC. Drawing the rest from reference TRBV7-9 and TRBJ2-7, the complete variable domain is DTGVSQNPRHKITKRGQNVTFRCDPISEHNRLYWYRQTLGQGPEFLTYFQNEAQLEKSRLLSDRFSAERPKGSFSTLEIQRTEQGDSAMYLCASVLRVRSSYEQYFGPGTRLTVT.

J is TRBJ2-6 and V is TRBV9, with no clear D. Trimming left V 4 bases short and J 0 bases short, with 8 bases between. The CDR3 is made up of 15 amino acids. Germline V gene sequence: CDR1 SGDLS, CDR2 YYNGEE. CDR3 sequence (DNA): TGTGCCAGCAGCATTCATCCCTCTGGGGCCAACGTCCTGACTTTC. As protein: CASSIHPSGANVLTF.

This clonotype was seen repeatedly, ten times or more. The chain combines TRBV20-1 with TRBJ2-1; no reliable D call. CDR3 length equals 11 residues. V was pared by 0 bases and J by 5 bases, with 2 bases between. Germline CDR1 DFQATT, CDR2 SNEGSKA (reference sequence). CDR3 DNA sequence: TGCAGTGCTAGAGAGGACAATGAGCAGTTCTTC. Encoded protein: CSAREDNEQFF.

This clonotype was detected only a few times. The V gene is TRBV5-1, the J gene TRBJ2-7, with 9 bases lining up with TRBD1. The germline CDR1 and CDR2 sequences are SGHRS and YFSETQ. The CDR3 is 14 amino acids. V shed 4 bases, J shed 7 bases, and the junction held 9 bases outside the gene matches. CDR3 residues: CASSPWDRAREQYF. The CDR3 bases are TGCGCCAGCAGCCCGTGGGACAGGGCGAGAGAGCAGTACTTC.

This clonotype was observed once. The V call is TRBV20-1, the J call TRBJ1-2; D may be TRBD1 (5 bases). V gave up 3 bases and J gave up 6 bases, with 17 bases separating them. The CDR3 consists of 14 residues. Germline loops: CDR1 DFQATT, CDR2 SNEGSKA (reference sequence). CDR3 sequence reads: CSASAGARVDGYTF. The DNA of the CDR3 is TGCAGTGCTAGTGCTGGGGCGAGGGTCGATGGCTACACCTTC.

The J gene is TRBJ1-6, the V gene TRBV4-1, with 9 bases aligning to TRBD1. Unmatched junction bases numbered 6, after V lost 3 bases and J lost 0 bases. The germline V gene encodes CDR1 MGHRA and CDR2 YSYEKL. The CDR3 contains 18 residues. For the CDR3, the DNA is TGCGCCAGCAGCCAGTCGACGGACAGGGGCTCCTATAATTCACCCCTCCACTTT. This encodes CASSQSTDRGSYNSPLHF.

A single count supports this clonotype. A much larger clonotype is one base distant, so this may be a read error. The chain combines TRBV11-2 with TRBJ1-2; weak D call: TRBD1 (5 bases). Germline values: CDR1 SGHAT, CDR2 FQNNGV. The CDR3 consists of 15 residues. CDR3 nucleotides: TGTACCAGCAGCCGGCACCCCAGGGATACCTATGGCTACACCTTC. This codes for CTSSRHPRDTYGYTF.

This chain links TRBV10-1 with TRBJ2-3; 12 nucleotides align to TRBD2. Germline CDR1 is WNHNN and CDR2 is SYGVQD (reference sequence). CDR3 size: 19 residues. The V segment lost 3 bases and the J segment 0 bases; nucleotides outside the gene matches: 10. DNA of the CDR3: TGCGCCAGCAGTGACCAAGGACTAGCGGGGAAAATTAGCACAGATACGCAGTATTTT. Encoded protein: CASSDQGLAGKISTDTQYF.

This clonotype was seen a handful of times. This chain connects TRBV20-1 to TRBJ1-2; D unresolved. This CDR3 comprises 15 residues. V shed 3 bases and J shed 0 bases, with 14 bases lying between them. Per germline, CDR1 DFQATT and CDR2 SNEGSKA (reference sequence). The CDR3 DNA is TGCAGTGCTAGTCTCCCGGAAGGGTCTAACTATGGCTACACCTTC. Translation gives CSASLPEGSNYGYTF.

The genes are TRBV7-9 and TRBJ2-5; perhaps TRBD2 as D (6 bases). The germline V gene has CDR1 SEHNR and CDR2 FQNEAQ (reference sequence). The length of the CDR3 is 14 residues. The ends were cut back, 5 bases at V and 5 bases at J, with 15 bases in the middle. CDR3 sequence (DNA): TGTGCCAGCAGCCCACCGGGGGTCGGGGAGACCCAGTACTTC. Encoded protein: CASSPPGVGETQYF.

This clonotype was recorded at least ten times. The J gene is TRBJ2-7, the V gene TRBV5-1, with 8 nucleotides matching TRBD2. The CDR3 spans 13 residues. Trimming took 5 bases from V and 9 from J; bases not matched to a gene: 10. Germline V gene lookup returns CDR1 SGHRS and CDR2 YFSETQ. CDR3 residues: CASREPGLGGQYF. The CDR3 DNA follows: TGCGCCAGCAGGGAGCCGGGACTAGGAGGGCAGTACTTC.

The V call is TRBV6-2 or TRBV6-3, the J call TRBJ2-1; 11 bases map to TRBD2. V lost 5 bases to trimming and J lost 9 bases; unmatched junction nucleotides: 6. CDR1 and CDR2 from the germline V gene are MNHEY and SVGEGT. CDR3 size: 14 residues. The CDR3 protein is CASSVAGGPFEQFF. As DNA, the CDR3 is TGTGCCAGCAGTGTAGCGGGAGGGCCCTTTGAGCAGTTCTTC.

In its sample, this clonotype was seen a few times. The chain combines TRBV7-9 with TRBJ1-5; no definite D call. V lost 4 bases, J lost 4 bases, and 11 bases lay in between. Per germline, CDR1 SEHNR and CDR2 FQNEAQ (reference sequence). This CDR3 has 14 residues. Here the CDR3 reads CASSSIGQNQPQHF. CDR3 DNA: TGTGCCAGCAGCTCGATAGGGCAGAATCAGCCCCAGCATTTT.

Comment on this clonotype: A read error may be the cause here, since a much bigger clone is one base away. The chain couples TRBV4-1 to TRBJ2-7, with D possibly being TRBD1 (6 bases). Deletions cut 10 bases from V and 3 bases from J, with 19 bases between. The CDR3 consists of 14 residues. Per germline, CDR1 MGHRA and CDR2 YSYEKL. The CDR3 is CANSLTGKDYEQYF. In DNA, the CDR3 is TGCGCCAACAGTCTAACAGGGAAAGACTACGAGCAGTACTTC.